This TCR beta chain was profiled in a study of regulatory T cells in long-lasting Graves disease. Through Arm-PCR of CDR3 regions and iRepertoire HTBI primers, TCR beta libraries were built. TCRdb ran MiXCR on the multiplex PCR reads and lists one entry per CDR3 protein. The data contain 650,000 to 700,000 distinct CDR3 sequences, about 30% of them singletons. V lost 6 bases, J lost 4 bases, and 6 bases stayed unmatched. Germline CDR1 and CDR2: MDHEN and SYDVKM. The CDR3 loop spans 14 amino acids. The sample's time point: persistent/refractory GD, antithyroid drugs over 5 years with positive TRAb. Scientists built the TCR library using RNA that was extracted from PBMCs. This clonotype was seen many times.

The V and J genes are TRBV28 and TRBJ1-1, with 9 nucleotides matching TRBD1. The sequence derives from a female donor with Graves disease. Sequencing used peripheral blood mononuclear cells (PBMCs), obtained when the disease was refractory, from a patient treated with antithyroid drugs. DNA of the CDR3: TGTGCCAGCAGGGGAGGACAGGGGAGCACTGAAGCTTTCTTT. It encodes CASRGGQGSTEAFF.